A single sample is the source of the 25 T cell receptor beta chains below, sequenced in a study of identical twins. MiXCR, applied by TCRdb to the 5' RACE reads, yields one record per CDR3 protein. Among around 140,000 distinct CDR3 sequences listed, around 3.5% were seen once. Sequencing input: memory T cells sorted from blood. The receptors come from a man between 18 and 29 years old in good health.

This clonotype was detected ten times or more. V and J are TRBV5-1 and TRBJ2-1; TRBD2 is a possible D gene (5 bases). Germline assignment: CDR1 SGHRS and CDR2 YFSETQ. The V and J ends lost 4 bases and 7 bases respectively, with 18 bases between them. The CDR3 consists of 15 residues. The CDR3 sequence is CASSVGGTLGNEQFF. The CDR3 DNA is TGCGCCAGCAGCGTCGGAGGTACCCTAGGGAATGAGCAGTTCTTC. Supplemented by reference TRBV5-1 and TRBJ2-1, the full variable domain reads KAGVTQTPRYLIKTRGQQVTLSCSPISGHRSVSWYQQTPGQGLQFLFEYFSETQRNKGNFPGRFSGRQFSNSRSEMNVSTLELGDSALYLCASSVGGTLGNEQFFGPGTRLTVL.

The chain links TRBV20-1 to TRBJ2-1; 15 bases align to TRBD2. V lost 2 bases to trimming and J lost 3 bases; unmatched junction nucleotides: 2. The CDR3 contains 16 residues. CDR1 is DFQATT and CDR2 is SNEGSKA in the germline V gene (reference sequence). The CDR3 reads CSARRTSGGGYNEQFF. In DNA form, the CDR3 reads TGCAGTGCTAGACGGACTAGCGGGGGGGGCTACAATGAGCAGTTCTTC.

This clonotype showed up many times. The genes are TRBV12-3 or TRBV12-4 and TRBJ2-3, with D unresolved. Trimming pared 3 bases from V and 0 bases from J, leaving 10 bases between. The CDR3 is made up of 15 amino acids. CDR3 in DNA: TGTGCCAGCAGTTTCAGACATTCTAGCACAGATACGCAGTATTTT. It is translated as CASSFRHSSTDTQYF.

A few counts support this clonotype. The rearrangement joins TRBV3-1 to TRBJ1-1, with a weak D call TRBD1 (5 bases). The CDR3 extends over 14 amino acids. Germline V gene sequence: CDR1 LGHDT, CDR2 YNNKEL (reference sequence). Trimming removed 3 bases at V and 6 bases at J, with 14 bases between. CDR3 residues: CASSQGHRIAEAFF. CDR3 DNA: TGTGCCAGCAGCCAGGGGCACAGGATCGCTGAAGCTTTCTTT. The variable domain in full, completed from reference TRBV3-1 and TRBJ1-1, reads DTAVSQTPKYLVTQMGNDKSIKCEQNLGHDTMYWYKQDSKKFLKIMFSYNNKELIINETVPNRFSPKSPDKAHLNLHINSLELGDSAVYFCASSQGHRIAEAFFGQGTRLTVV.

Ten or more counts support this clonotype. The V gene is TRBV27, the J gene TRBJ2-7; 7 bases match TRBD1. Looked up from germline, CDR1 is MNHEY and CDR2 is SMNVEV (reference sequence). This CDR3 spans 12 amino acids. Trimming took 10 bases from V and 2 from J; bases not matched to a gene: 5. CDR3 region: CATRGGTYEQYF. For the CDR3, the DNA is TGTGCCACCCGAGGGGGCACCTACGAGCAGTACTTC.

This clonotype was seen at least ten times. The chain carries TRBV12-3 or TRBV12-4 and TRBJ2-4, with D hard to call. The V gene lost 4 bases and the J gene lost 0 bases, with 4 bases spanning the gap. The CDR3 consists of 13 residues. In DNA form, the CDR3 reads TGTGCCAGCAGTTCCGGAGCCAAAAACATTCAGTACTTC. Its translation is CASSSGAKNIQYF.

This clonotype showed up many times. The V call is TRBV5-1, the J call TRBJ1-4; 7 bases map to TRBD1. Losses at the gene ends were 4 bases for V and 5 bases for J; bases not matched to a gene: 5. The CDR3 is made up of 14 amino acids. Germline V lookup: CDR1 SGHRS, CDR2 YFSETQ. For the CDR3, the DNA is TGCGCCAGCAGCCCGGGACAGAAAAATGAAAAACTGTTTTTT. Protein sequence: CASSPGQKNEKLFF.

This clonotype was seen at least ten times. The chain is built from TRBV12-3 or TRBV12-4 and TRBJ2-6, with 7 bases aligning to TRBD1. The CDR3 spans 19 residues. V lost 4 bases and J lost 0; bases outside the gene matches: 12. Here the CDR3 DNA reads TGTGCCAGCAGTTCCAACGTCGGGACAGCAGACTCTGGGGCCAACGTCCTGACTTTC. Its protein is CASSSNVGTADSGANVLTF.

This clonotype showed up many times. Here the CDR3 reads CASRIAGVYAEAFF. CDR3 nucleotides: TGTGCCAGCAGGATCGCAGGGGTCTATGCTGAAGCTTTCTTT. The J gene is TRBJ1-1, the V gene TRBV2, with a weak D call TRBD1 (6 bases). Germline V gene data show CDR1 as SNHLY and CDR2 as FYNNEI. This CDR3 comprises 14 residues. Trimming stripped 6 bases from V and 6 bases from J, with 17 bases between.

This clonotype was seen repeatedly, ten times or more. The J gene is TRBJ2-5, the V gene TRBV5-1; D is unresolved. The CDR3 length is 12 residues. The V gene's germline CDR1 is SGHRS and CDR2 YFSETQ. V was clipped by 4 bases and J by 2 bases, with 6 bases between them. CDR3 sequence (DNA): TGCGCCAGCAGCCAAACTCAAGAGACCCAGTACTTC. Its protein product is CASSQTQETQYF.

At least ten counts were recorded for this clonotype. The gene calls are TRBV12-3 or TRBV12-4 and TRBJ1-1; 10 bases line up with TRBD1. The V segment lost 1 base and the J segment 6 bases; nucleotides outside the gene matches: 2. This CDR3 contains 14 residues. CDR3 residues: CASSLVGQGPEAFF. Written as DNA, the CDR3 is TGTGCCAGCAGTTTAGTGGGACAGGGGCCTGAAGCTTTCTTT.

The chain uses TRBV24-1 and TRBJ2-6; 7 bases line up with TRBD1. The CDR3 is 19 amino acids. CDR1 is KGHDR and CDR2 is SFDVKD in the germline V gene. The V and J ends lost 2 bases and 0 bases, in that order; junction bases with no gene match: 9. The CDR3 loop is CATSDSATGRRSGANVLTF. DNA for the CDR3: TGTGCCACCAGTGATTCCGCGACAGGGCGCCGCTCTGGGGCCAACGTCCTGACTTTC.

This clonotype was detected many times. The chain combines TRBV5-1 with TRBJ2-3; D call uncertain. Germline CDR1 and CDR2: SGHRS and YFSETQ. Trimming pared 0 bases from V and 11 bases from J, leaving 10 bases between. This CDR3 spans 12 amino acids. The CDR3 region is CASSLDSGQQYF. The CDR3 DNA is TGCGCCAGCAGCTTGGACAGTGGGCAGCAGTATTTT.

This clonotype occurred many times. V gene TRBV6-1 combines with J gene TRBJ1-5, with D perhaps matching TRBD1 (6 bases). The CDR3 has 14 residues. Between the trimmed V and J ends, which lost 7 bases and 4 bases, there was a span of 14 bases. CDR1 is MNHNS, CDR2 SASEGT, per germline. In DNA form, the CDR3 reads TGTGCCAGCACCTTGGACAGTCCTAATCAGCCCCAGCATTTT. Protein product: CASTLDSPNQPQHF.

This clonotype was observed at least ten times. This chain connects TRBV7-2 to TRBJ2-3; the match to TRBD2 covers 10 bases. CDR1 and CDR2 from the germline V gene are SGHTA and FQGNSA. This CDR3 spans 16 amino acids. The trim removed 0 bases at V and 2 bases at J, leaving 2 bases unmatched. CDR3 residues: CASSLATSGYTDTQYF. The CDR3 bases are TGTGCCAGCAGCTTAGCGACTAGCGGGTACACAGATACGCAGTATTTT.

In this sample, this clonotype turned up many times. The chain has TRBV7-9 and TRBJ1-3; the D gene is possibly TRBD1 (6 bases). Germline V gene lookup returns CDR1 SEHNR and CDR2 FQNEAQ (reference sequence). V lost 5 bases to trimming and J lost 4 bases, with 15 bases between them. The CDR3 extends over 15 amino acids. CDR3 residues: CASSPLQGSGNTIYF. CDR3 nucleotides: TGTGCCAGCAGCCCATTACAGGGCTCCGGAAACACCATATATTTT.

This clonotype appeared many times. The rearrangement joins TRBV27 to TRBJ1-2; D unresolved. This CDR3 has 11 amino acids. Per the germline V gene, CDR1 is MNHEY and CDR2 is SMNVEV (reference sequence). The V gene lost 5 bases and the J gene lost 5 bases, with 6 bases spanning the gap. The CDR3 is CASSQGYGYTF. In DNA, the CDR3 is TGTGCCAGCAGTCAAGGGTATGGCTACACCTTC.

In this sample, this clonotype turned up many times. J is TRBJ2-3 and V is TRBV9; 14 bases are shared with TRBD2. The CDR3 loop spans 19 amino acids. CDR1 and CDR2 from the germline V gene are SGDLS and YYNGEE. Trimming cost V 3 bases and J 3 bases; bases outside gene matches: 12. In nucleotides, the CDR3 is TGTGCCAGCAGCGACACCGGGACTAGCGGGAGATTTCGGACAGATACGCAGTATTTT. Protein: CASSDTGTSGRFRTDTQYF. The whole variable domain, remainder taken from reference TRBV9 and TRBJ2-3, is DSGVTQTPKHLITATGQRVTLRCSPRSGDLSVYWYQQSLDQGLQFLIQYYNGEERAKGNILERFSAQQFPDLHSELNLSSLELGDSALYFCASSDTGTSGRFRTDTQYFGPGTRLTVL.

As regards this clonotype: Since a much larger clone is just one base distant, this may be a read error. V is TRBV24-1 and J is TRBJ2-5; TRBD2 agrees at 8 bases. V was clipped by 9 bases and J by 1 base; unmatched bases: 12. CDR3 length: 16 amino acids. Germline CDR1 reads KGHDR; CDR2 reads SFDVKD. This CDR3 reads CATGGQTSGSQETQYF. CDR3 sequence (DNA): TGTGCCACCGGTGGCCAGACCAGCGGGAGCCAAGAGACCCAGTACTTC.

This clonotype was detected ten times or more. The chain carries TRBV4-3 and TRBJ1-3; D is unclear. The CDR3 consists of 13 residues. Trimming removed 1 base from V and 11 bases from J, with 12 bases in between. Germline loops: CDR1 LGHNA, CDR2 YSLEER. The CDR3 coding sequence is TGCGCCAGCAGCCAAGCGTTTAATATGGCCATATATTTT. Translating it yields CASSQAFNMAIYF.

This clonotype was seen at least ten times. The chain employs TRBV10-3 and TRBJ2-5; D is perhaps TRBD2 (5 bases). The CDR3 covers 13 residues. The V gene lost 2 bases and the J gene lost 7 bases, with 11 bases spanning the gap. The germline V gene has CDR1 ENHRY and CDR2 SYGVKD. The CDR3 DNA is TGTGCCATCAGTGAGCCCCGCGAGGGGACCCAGTACTTC. It translates to CAISEPREGTQYF.

This clonotype has a count of ten or more. DNA of the CDR3: TGCAGTGGGACAAAAGAGACCCAGTACTTC. Protein: CSGTKETQYF. The chain links TRBV20-1 to TRBJ2-5, with a tentative D call TRBD1 (5 bases). V was trimmed by 7 bases and J by 3 bases, leaving 6 bases between them. Germline CDR1 DFQATT, CDR2 SNEGSKA (reference sequence). There are 10 residues in the CDR3.

This clonotype has a count of ten or more. The rearrangement links TRBV21-1 to TRBJ2-7; the listed D gene, TRBD1, was not tested against the DNA. TRBV21-1 is an annotated pseudogene. The CDR3 has 17 amino acids. The CDR3 DNA is TGTGCCAGCAGCAATAGGACAGGGGAGGTGGGGCCCTACGAGCAGTACTTC. It codes for CASSNRTGEVGPYEQYF.

This clonotype was counted at least ten times. The chain links TRBV6-1 to TRBJ1-2; tentatively, D is TRBD1 (6 bases). Trimming stripped 7 bases from V and 7 bases from J, with 16 bases between. Germline V gene data show CDR1 as MNHNS and CDR2 as SASEGT. The length of the CDR3 is 13 residues. Here the CDR3 reads CASTSQTGFGYTF. CDR3 nucleotide sequence: TGTGCCAGCACCTCCCAGACAGGTTTTGGCTACACCTTC.

Worth noting for this clonotype: This could be a read error, since a much larger clone is one nucleotide away. This CDR3 is missing its conserved last phenylalanine or tryptophan, likely due to a read error. The genes are TRBV11-2 and TRBJ2-1; D could derive from TRBD1 or TRBD2 (5 bases each). V was shortened by 0 bases and J by 13 bases, with 10 bases between the two germline ends. Germline CDR1 and CDR2: SGHAT and FQNNGV. This CDR3 region has 12 residues. CDR3 residues: CASSLDGTKQFC. The CDR3 DNA reads TGTGCCAGCAGCTTAGATGGGACCAAACAGTTCTGC.